The source of this T cell receptor (beta chain) is a study of cytomegalovirus exposure and HLA in healthy donors. CDR3 length equals 15 residues. V shed 0 bases and J shed 6 bases, with 14 bases lying between them. From germline, CDR1 is KGHSH and CDR2 LQKENI. The PCR ran on 60 Vbeta and 13 Jbeta primers. Clones were read by immunoSEQ multiplex PCR, and TCRdb kept only the in-frame ones, dropping some. The table records under 200,000 clones, around 75% of them present only once. Findings of the study overall: Presence/absence analysis assumed near-uniform sequencing depth across donors. The dataset shows that most TCR sequences were rare, while some public TCRs occurred in many donors. A list of roughly 180 TCR beta chains associated with cytomegalovirus was given.

Notes on this clone: Its specificity is not known.

The chain has TRBV18 and TRBJ1-2, with D maybe TRBD1 (6 bases). The material sequenced was PBMCs. The receptor comes from a male donor in good health and CMV-seronegative. For the CDR3, the DNA is TGTGCCAGCTCACCACCGACAGGATCCTTAGATGGCTACACCTTC. This sequence encodes CASSPPTGSLDGYTF.